This T cell receptor beta chain stems from a study of CD8+ T cells in alopecia areata. Notes on the study in general: There were many expanded lesional clones persisting in scalp and blood during tofacitinib.

Notes on this clone: No antigen is known for it.

V lost 3 bases and J lost 4; bases outside the gene matches: 5. Germline CDR1 and CDR2: SQVTM and ANQGSEA. This CDR3 has 14 amino acids. Treatment noted: oral pan-JAK inhibitor, 5-10 mg twice daily. It was from alopecia areata patients that lesional scalp punch biopsies and peripheral blood were collected. The sequencing template was cDNA reverse transcribed from extracted RNA. Assay used: immunoSEQ multiplex PCR; TCRdb lists only in-frame clones, some missing. The repertoire holds over 150,000 clones, with around 60% as singletons. The chain carries TRBV29-1 and TRBJ2-1; TRBD2 aligns across 8 bases. This receptor was identified in a human donor with alopecia areata. The material sequenced was CD4+ T cells sorted from blood, taken at week 4, from a patient treated with tofacitinib. In DNA form, the CDR3 reads TGCAGCGTTGAGGTAGCGGGGCCTTACAATGAGCAGTTCTTC. This sequence encodes CSVEVAGPYNEQFF.